The 5 T cell receptor beta chains below come from one sample, sequenced in a study of T-cell reconstitution after alpha-beta-depleted transplantation in children. Unique molecular identifiers were incorporated when the TCRbeta library was constructed. TCRdb re-analysed the PCR reads in MiXCR, keeping a single row per CDR3 protein. Counted here are approximately 510,000 distinct CDR3 sequences, roughly 18% occurring once; the ten biggest clones make up around 3.3%. The sequencing used PBMCs from the stem cell graft donor, collected from the stem cell graft. These TCRs come from a human donor who donated a stem cell graft to a child with acute lymphoblastic leukemia.

The chain is built from TRBV12-3 or TRBV12-4 and TRBJ2-2, with a weak D call TRBD2 (5 bases). Trimming stripped 7 bases from V and 3 bases from J, with 18 bases between. The CDR3 spans 16 residues. The CDR3 DNA reads TGTGCCAGCACTCTGACGCGGCAGAGGGACACCGGGGAGCTGTTTTTT. Translating it yields CASTLTRQRDTGELFF.

This chain uses TRBV27 with TRBJ2-7; the D is unclear. The CDR3 is 15 residues long. V lost 4 bases, J lost 2 bases, and 15 bases lay in between. CDR1 and CDR2 (germline): MNHEY, SMNVEV (reference sequence). As DNA, the CDR3 is TGTGCCAGCAGTTATGATACGGGTGTTACCTACGAGCAGTACTTC. Translation gives CASSYDTGVTYEQYF.

This CDR3 is CASSSRRGNQPQHF. The CDR3 coding sequence is TGTGCCAGCAGTTCCCGACGGGGCAATCAGCCCCAGCATTTT. The J gene is TRBJ1-5, the V gene TRBV27; D is unresolved. This CDR3 is built from 14 residues. Germline CDR1 is MNHEY and CDR2 is SMNVEV (reference sequence). V lost 4 bases and J 2 bases, leaving 9 bases between the germline ends.

The rearrangement joins TRBV20-1 to TRBJ2-7; 9 bases are a match to TRBD2. Germline V gene data show CDR1 as DFQATT and CDR2 as SNEGSKA (reference sequence). The CDR3 loop spans 15 amino acids. The V gene end was trimmed by 2 bases and the J gene end by 4 bases; junction bases not matched to a gene: 9. The CDR3: CSARRLAGIPYEQYF. CDR3 bases: TGCAGTGCTAGACGGCTAGCGGGAATCCCTTACGAGCAGTACTTC.

The CDR3 DNA reads TGTGCCAGCAGTTGGGACAGGGGAAATCAAGGCTACACCTTC. This gives the protein CASSWDRGNQGYTF. The V gene is TRBV2, the J gene TRBJ1-2; the match to TRBD1 covers 10 bases. The trim removed 5 bases at V and 8 bases at J, leaving 8 bases unmatched. Germline lookup yields CDR1 SNHLY and CDR2 FYNNEI. The CDR3 is 14 residues long. The full variable domain, its missing parts supplied by reference TRBV2 and TRBJ1-2, is EPEVTQTPSHQVTQMGQEVILRCVPISNHLYFYWYRQILGQKVEFLVSFYNNEISEKSEIFDDQFSVERPDGSNFTLKIRSTKLEDSAMYFCASSWDRGNQGYTFGSGTRLTVV.